What follows describes a single T cell receptor (beta chain). The sample comes from a study of blood T cell repertoires in COVID-19. Original processing methods: Reference gene primer amplification gave nucleated cell count estimates. Some clones are missing from TCRdb's copy, which holds only in-frame ones; the method was immunoSEQ multiplex PCR. Clone size and V and J calls were adopted from that table, with D and trimming inferred from the DNA. The sample includes roughly 140,000 clones, 88% of them seen just once. Between the trimmed V and J ends, which lost 4 bases and 3 bases, there was a span of 12 bases. Per germline, CDR1 LGHDT and CDR2 YNNKEL (reference sequence). The length of the CDR3 is 14 residues.

The sample taken for sequencing was peripheral blood. The TCR comes from a man aged 65-85 years with acute or convalescent COVID-19. The chain recombines TRBV3-1 (or the pseudogene TRBV3-2) with TRBJ1-1, with D perhaps TRBD1 (5 bases). CDR3 DNA: TGTGCCAGCAGCCTGGGGGGGTGGGACACTGAAGCTTTCTTT. Protein product: CASSLGGWDTEAFF.